The 23 T cell receptor beta chains reported below all come from one sample, sequenced in a study of blood T cell repertoires in COVID-19. TCRdb's table, derived via immunoSEQ multiplex PCR, lists solely in-frame clones and lacks some. Of about 80,000 clones listed, over 75% are singletons. Input material: peripheral blood. Receptor source: a human donor in a cohort sampled during active COVID-19.

This chain links TRBV5-1 with TRBJ2-7, with TRBD1 matching 11 bases. V was clipped by 3 bases and J by 7 bases; unmatched bases: 12. The CDR3 runs to 16 residues. Germline CDR1 reads SGHRS; CDR2 reads YFSETQ. CDR3 in amino acids: CASSSAPGTGGEEQYF. The CDR3 region has the DNA TGCGCCAGCAGCTCGGCCCCCGGGACAGGGGGTGAGGAGCAGTACTTC.

The rearrangement links TRBV30 to TRBJ2-1, with D maybe TRBD2 (6 bases). CDR3 size: 13 residues. Trimming pared 6 bases from V and 7 bases from J, leaving 16 bases between. The V gene's germline CDR1 is GTSNPN and CDR2 SVGIG (reference sequence). The CDR3 sequence: CACTRDSSNEQFF. The CDR3 DNA reads as TGTGCCTGTACCCGGGACTCCTCTAATGAGCAGTTCTTC.

V usage is TRBV7-9 and J usage is TRBJ2-7; D remains ambiguous. Trimming pared 1 base from V and 0 bases from J, leaving 7 bases between. The CDR3 extends over 14 amino acids. Per the germline V gene, CDR1 is SEHNR and CDR2 is FQNEAQ (reference sequence). DNA of the CDR3: TGTGCCAGCAGCTTAGATGTGAGCTCCTACGAGCAGTACTTC. This sequence encodes CASSLDVSSYEQYF.

The chain is built from TRBV7-2 and TRBJ1-2; 7 positions agree with TRBD1. The V gene's germline CDR1 is SGHTA and CDR2 FQGNSA. This CDR3 region has 15 residues. Trimming at V came to 1 base and at J to 7 bases, leaving 9 bases not matched to a gene. CDR3 coding DNA: TGTGCCAGCAGCTTAGGGCGCAGGGGGGATCGTGGCTACACCTTC. Translated: CASSLGRRGDRGYTF. The full variable domain, with the rest looked up from reference TRBV7-2 and TRBJ1-2, is GAGVSQSPSNKVTEKGKDVELRCDPISGHTALYWYRQSLGQGLEFLIYFQGNSAPDKSGLPSDRFSAERTGGSVSTLTIQRTQQEDSAVYLCASSLGRRGDRGYTFGSGTRLTVV.

The chain links TRBV4-1 to TRBJ2-2; a possible D gene is TRBD2 (5 bases). V lost 3 bases and J 5 bases, leaving 13 bases between the germline ends. The germline gives CDR1 MGHRA, CDR2 YSYEKL. The CDR3 contains 15 residues. For the CDR3, the DNA is TGCGCCAGCAGCCAGTTCCCAACTAGAACCGGGGAGCTGTTTTTT. This translates into CASSQFPTRTGELFF.

The chain is built from TRBV7-3 and TRBJ2-1, with 11 nucleotides matching TRBD2. Germline CDR1 SGHTA, CDR2 FQGTGA. V shed 2 bases and J 5 bases; nucleotides not matched to a gene: 5. The length of the CDR3 is 16 residues. The CDR3 DNA reads TGTGCCAGCAGCTTAGCGGTGGGACTAGCGGACAATGAGCAGTTCTTC. This codes for CASSLAVGLADNEQFF.

The V call is TRBV5-1, the J call TRBJ2-5; D perhaps matches TRBD2 (7 bases). The V end was cut by 0 bases, the J end by 4 bases, with 10 bases between. Germline V CDR1 and CDR2: SGHRS, YFSETQ. The CDR3 spans 14 residues. CDR3 protein: CASSLGGGRETQYF. CDR3 DNA: TGCGCCAGCAGCTTGGGCGGGGGCCGAGAGACCCAGTACTTC.

As to this clone: Other DNA sequences in the same sample also yield this CDR3. The chain is built from TRBV5-1 and TRBJ2-3; 11 bases are a match to TRBD1. Germline values: CDR1 SGHRS, CDR2 YFSETQ. V was clipped by 4 bases and J by 1 base; unmatched bases: 2. The CDR3 consists of 15 residues. In DNA form, the CDR3 reads TGCGCCAGCAGCGGACAGGGGGCAGGCACAGATACGCAGTATTTT. Translating it yields CASSGQGAGTDTQYF.

This chain uses TRBV7-2 with TRBJ2-3; D might be TRBD1 (6 bases). Germline CDR1 is SGHTA and CDR2 is FQGNSA. The CDR3 spans 14 residues. Deletions cut 1 base from V and 4 bases from J, with 9 bases between. CDR3 in DNA: TGTGCCAGCAGCTTAGAACAGGGTGCAGATACGCAGTATTTT. It is translated as CASSLEQGADTQYF.

This chain links TRBV9 with TRBJ2-5, with 14 bases that match TRBD2. Germline V CDR1 and CDR2: SGDLS, YYNGEE. The CDR3 has 16 residues. The V segment lost 0 bases and the J segment 9 bases; nucleotides outside the gene matches: 7. The CDR3 spells CASSVGLAGGPGAQYF. The CDR3 DNA follows: TGTGCCAGCAGCGTAGGACTAGCGGGGGGGCCTGGGGCCCAGTACTTC.

CDR3 sequence (DNA): TGTGCCAGCAGTTACCCCGCCGACAGGTTTCAAGAGACCCAGTACTTC. It encodes CASSYPADRFQETQYF. The chain has TRBV6-2 or TRBV6-3 and TRBJ2-5, with D perhaps TRBD1 (6 bases). Trimming removed 2 bases from V and 2 bases from J, with 15 bases in between. In germline, CDR1 is MNHEY, CDR2 SVGEGT. The CDR3 has 16 residues.

This rearrangement joins TRBV7-2 to TRBJ2-5; tentative D call: TRBD2 (6 bases). The germline CDR1 and CDR2 sequences are SGHTA and FQGNSA. With 3 bases removed from V and 3 bases from J, the gap between germline ends came to 14 bases. This CDR3 contains 15 residues. CDR3 DNA sequence: TGTGCCAGCAGCTTTGGGGGGAAAGTGGAAGAGACCCAGTACTTC. Translated, it gives CASSFGGKVEETQYF.

The table lists this clone with a count of one. The chain recombines TRBV27 with TRBJ2-3; perhaps TRBD2 as D (7 bases). This CDR3 has 16 amino acids. Per germline, CDR1 MNHEY and CDR2 SMNVEV (reference sequence). V was cut by 7 bases and J by 4 bases, with 21 bases left in between. CDR3 in DNA: TGTGCCAGCACTCGTAGGGGGGGGCAGTTCGCAGATACGCAGTATTTT. This codes for CASTRRGGQFADTQYF.

The sample holds one count of this clone. This rearrangement joins TRBV28 to TRBJ1-5; TRBD1 matches at 8 bases. Germline trimming cut 7 bases from V and 3 bases from J; bases unmatched to any gene: 8. Germline values: CDR1 MDHEN, CDR2 SYDVKM. The CDR3 has 15 residues. The CDR3 is CASTPPTGANQPQHF. The CDR3 DNA reads TGTGCCAGCACCCCCCCGACAGGGGCCAATCAGCCCCAGCATTTT.

The rearrangement links TRBV5-4 to TRBJ2-3, with D possibly being TRBD1 (6 bases). The CDR3 extends over 14 amino acids. Germline CDR1 is SGHNT and CDR2 is YYREEE (reference sequence). V dropped 0 bases and J dropped 5 bases, with 10 bases sitting between them. This chain's CDR3 is CASSLAGAIDTQYF. The CDR3 DNA reads TGTGCCAGCAGCTTGGCAGGGGCAATAGATACGCAGTATTTT.

This chain joins TRBV5-4 and TRBJ2-5, with unresolved D. V lost 2 bases and J lost 2, with 4 bases in between. Germline V lookup: CDR1 SGHNT, CDR2 YYREEE (reference sequence). The CDR3 is 12 amino acids. CDR3 sequence: CASSFAQETQYF. The CDR3 DNA reads as TGTGCCAGCAGCTTTGCGCAAGAGACCCAGTACTTC.

The chain uses TRBV19 and TRBJ1-4; D uncertain. The CDR3 covers 17 residues. V was clipped by 1 base and J by 8 bases, with 20 bases between them. Germline V gene lookup returns CDR1 LNHDA and CDR2 SQIVND (reference sequence). CDR3 DNA: TGTGCCAGTAGTATAGCCCCCTGGGCGCCGGGATCCGAAAAACTGTTTTTT. Protein sequence: CASSIAPWAPGSEKLFF.

CDR3 amino acids: CASSSYRTGKYEQYF. The CDR3 bases are TGTGCCAGCAGCTCCTACAGGACAGGGAAATACGAGCAGTACTTC. The rearrangement joins TRBV27 to TRBJ2-7, with 8 bases lining up with TRBD1. CDR1 is MNHEY and CDR2 is SMNVEV in the germline V gene (reference sequence). Germline trimming cut 6 bases from V and 4 bases from J; bases unmatched to any gene: 11. There are 15 residues in the CDR3.

This clone was seen a handful of times. The rearrangement uses TRBV5-6 and TRBJ1-5; D possibly corresponds to TRBD1 (5 bases). Germline V gene sequence: CDR1 SGHDT, CDR2 YYEEEE. The CDR3 contains 14 residues. Between the trimmed V and J ends, which lost 6 bases and 3 bases, there was a span of 13 bases. CDR3 sequence reads: CASNAGGSNQPQHF. CDR3 nucleotide sequence: TGTGCCAGCAACGCGGGGGGGTCCAATCAGCCCCAGCATTTT.

This clone was recorded only once. The rearrangement uses TRBV19 and TRBJ1-4, with D possibly being TRBD1 (5 bases). Germline V gene sequence: CDR1 LNHDA, CDR2 SQIVND (reference sequence). V lost 3 bases and J lost 8, with 10 bases in between. The CDR3 consists of 13 residues. DNA of the CDR3: TGTGCCAGTAGTATTTTGACAGACGAAAAACTGTTTTTT. Its protein is CASSILTDEKLFF.

The chain uses TRBV29-1 and TRBJ2-5; TRBD1 aligns across 8 bases. Trimming at V came to 3 bases and at J to 4 bases, leaving 10 bases not matched to a gene. CDR1 and CDR2 (germline): SQVTM, ANQGSEA. The CDR3 loop spans 15 amino acids. DNA of the CDR3: TGCAGCGTTGAGTTGGGAACAGGGGGACGAGAGACCCAGTACTTC. Translation: CSVELGTGGRETQYF.

V gene TRBV18 combines with J gene TRBJ1-1, with D perhaps TRBD1 (5 bases). Germline-derived CDR1 and CDR2 are KGHSH and LQKENI. This CDR3 region has 13 residues. V gave up 1 base and J gave up 6 bases, with 9 bases separating them. Here the CDR3 reads CASSPRGEAEAFF. CDR3 in DNA: TGTGCCAGCTCACCACGAGGGGAGGCTGAAGCTTTCTTT.

Written as DNA, the CDR3 is TGTGCCAGCACCACTAGGCAAGATAATTCACCCCTCCACTTT. Amino acid sequence: CASTTRQDNSPLHF. The V and J genes are TRBV3-1 (or the pseudogene TRBV3-2) and TRBJ1-6; unclear D gene. The V end lost 7 bases, the J end lost 5 bases, and 12 bases lay between the germline ends. Germline V gene data show CDR1 as LGHDT and CDR2 as YNNKEL (reference sequence). The CDR3 runs 14 residues.